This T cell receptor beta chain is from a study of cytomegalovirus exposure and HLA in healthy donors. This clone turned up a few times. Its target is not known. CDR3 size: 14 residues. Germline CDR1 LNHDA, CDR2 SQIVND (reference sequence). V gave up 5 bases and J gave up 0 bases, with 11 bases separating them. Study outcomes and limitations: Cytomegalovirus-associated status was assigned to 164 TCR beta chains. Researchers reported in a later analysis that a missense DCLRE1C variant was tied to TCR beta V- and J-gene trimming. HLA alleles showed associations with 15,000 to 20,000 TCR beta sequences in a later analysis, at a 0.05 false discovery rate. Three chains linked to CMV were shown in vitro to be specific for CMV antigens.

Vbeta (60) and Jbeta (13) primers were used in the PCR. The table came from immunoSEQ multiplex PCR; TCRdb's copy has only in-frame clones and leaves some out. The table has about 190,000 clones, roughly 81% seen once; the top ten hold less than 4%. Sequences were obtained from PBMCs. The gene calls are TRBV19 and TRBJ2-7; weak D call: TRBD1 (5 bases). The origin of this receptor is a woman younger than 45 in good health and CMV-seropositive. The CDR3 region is CASSARQSSYEQYF. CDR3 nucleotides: TGTGCCAGTAGTGCGAGACAGAGCTCCTACGAGCAGTACTTC.